This T cell receptor beta chain is drawn from a study of T cell changes during pregnancy in multiple sclerosis. V dropped 0 bases and J dropped 4 bases, with 13 bases sitting between them. Germline lookup yields CDR1 MNHEY and CDR2 SVGAGI. The CDR3 contains 15 residues. This table comes from immunoSEQ multiplex PCR, and its TCRdb copy is limited to in-frame clones, with some not included. Of more than 45,000 clones in the sample, 88% were seen once. The clonotype originates from a female donor with multiple sclerosis, enrolled in a pregnancy study. This chain links TRBV6-5 with TRBJ2-7, with TRBD2 as a possible D gene (5 bases). The sample here was CD4+ T cells from peripheral blood mononuclear cells, taken in the second trimester of pregnancy. CDR3 nucleotides: TGTGCCAGCAGTTACTCGTCGGCCGGGGTATACGAGCAGTACTTC. Protein: CASSYSSAGVYEQYF.